The present entry profiles one TCR beta chain with its context. Germline values: CDR1 SGHTA, CDR2 FQGNSA. The ends were cut back, 3 bases at V and 7 bases at J, with 10 bases in the middle. The CDR3 is made up of 12 amino acids. These data are taken from a study of blood T cell repertoires in COVID-19. About the research overall: Whether acute or convalescent, the COVID-19 samples came from the United States, Italy and Spain.

Source study methods: Amplification of reference gene primers was used by the study to estimate nucleated cell counts. Profiled with immunoSEQ multiplex PCR; TCRdb holds only in-frame clones, not every one. Clone size and the V and J calls come from that table; the DNA yielded D and trimming. The profile covers 150,000 or so clones, with about 90% appearing a single time and around 1.2% taken by the ten largest. Living in 24 US areas, the participants were between roughly 18 and 95 years of age. Which cohort a participant joined came from the clinical history participants gave. This receptor was obtained from a human donor with acute COVID-19. The donor label of this sample is uncertain. The chain combines TRBV7-2 with TRBJ2-7; D is uncertain. The sample was PBMCs or T cells enriched from blood (not recorded which). CDR3 in DNA: TGTGCCAGCAGCTTCGGGTCCCAAGAGCAGTACTTC. Its protein product is CASSFGSQEQYF.